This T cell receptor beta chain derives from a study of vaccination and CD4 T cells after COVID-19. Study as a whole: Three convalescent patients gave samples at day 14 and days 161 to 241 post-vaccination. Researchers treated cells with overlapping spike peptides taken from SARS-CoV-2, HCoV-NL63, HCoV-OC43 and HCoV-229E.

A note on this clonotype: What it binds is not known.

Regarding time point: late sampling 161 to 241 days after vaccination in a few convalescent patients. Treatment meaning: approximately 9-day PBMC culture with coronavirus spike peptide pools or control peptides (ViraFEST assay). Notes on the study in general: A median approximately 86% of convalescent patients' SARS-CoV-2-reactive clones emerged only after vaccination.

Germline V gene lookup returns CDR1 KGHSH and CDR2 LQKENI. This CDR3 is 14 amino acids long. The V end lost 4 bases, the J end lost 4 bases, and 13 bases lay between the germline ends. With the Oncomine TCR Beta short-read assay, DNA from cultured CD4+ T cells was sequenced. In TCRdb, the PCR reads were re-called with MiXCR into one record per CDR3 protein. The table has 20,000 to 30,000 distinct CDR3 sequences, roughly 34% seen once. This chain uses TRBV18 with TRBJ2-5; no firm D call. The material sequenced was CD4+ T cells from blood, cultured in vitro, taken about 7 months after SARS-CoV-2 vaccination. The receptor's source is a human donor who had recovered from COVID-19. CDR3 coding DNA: TGTGCCAGCTCACTCCTAGATGTGGGAGAGACCCAGTACTTC. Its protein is CASSLLDVGETQYF.